This T cell receptor beta chain emerged from a study of blood T cell repertoires in COVID-19. Turning to the study itself: Sources were T cells, B-cell-depleted T cells, or PBMCs; the material itself was cDNA or gDNA.

The authors' processing: Estimates of nucleated cell counts were drawn from the amplification of reference gene primers. The protocol was immunoSEQ multiplex PCR, while the TCRdb copy is restricted to in-frame clones and leaves out a portion. Clone size and the V and J calls come from that table; the DNA yielded D and trimming. The sample holds approximately 150,000 clones; approximately 82% are singletons and the top ten take around 19%. Germline CDR1 is SGHRS and CDR2 is YFSETQ. V lost 4 bases and J lost 10; bases outside the gene matches: 9. The CDR3 totals 13 residues. The sequenced sample consisted of peripheral blood. This chain connects TRBV5-1 to TRBJ2-3; TRBD1 aligns across 7 bases. The receptor's source is a woman between 65 and 79 years old who had recovered from COVID-19. CDR3 nucleotides: TGCGCCAGCAGCGCCGACAGGGTGTTTTCGCAGTATTTT. Translating gives CASSADRVFSQYF.